These T cell receptor beta chains were read from a single sample in a study of T cells in localized non-small cell lung cancer. TCRdb's copy holds only in-frame clones and misses some; the assay was immunoSEQ multiplex PCR. The sample includes tens of thousands of clones, 75% to 90% of them seen just once. Sequencing used peripheral blood, obtained before any cancer treatment. The receptor source for this set is a male donor at least 60 years old with stage III squamous cell lung carcinoma. The CDR3 runs from the conserved cysteine through the conserved F or W. D genes are given only for firm matches. Only some rows state a clone size, as once, few, many or a class for expanded clones.

size,D,V,J,DNA,CDR3
-,-,TRBV4-3,TRBJ1-2,TGCGCCAGCAGCCAAGATTTTCAGGCGAACTATGGCTACACCTTC,CASSQDFQANYGYTF
-,-,TRBV7-6,TRBJ1-6,TGTGCCAGCAGCTTAGAGAGGGTAGGGACAAGCTCCTATAATTCACCCCTCCACTTT,CASSLERVGTSSYNSPLHF
-,TRBD2,TRBV7-3,TRBJ2-4,TGTGCCAGCAGCTTAAGTGGGAGCGGGGGCATTCAGTACTTC,CASSLSGSGGIQYF
-,TRBD1,TRBV9,TRBJ2-3,TGTGCCAGCAGCGTCACAGGGGAAGAACCAGATACGCAGTATTTT,CASSVTGEEPDTQYF
few,TRBD1,TRBV7-9,TRBJ1-2,TGTGCCAGCAGCCGCGGACAGGGGGCTTATGGCTACACCTTC,CASSRGQGAYGYTF
-,-,TRBV5-1,TRBJ2-2,TGCGCCAGCAGCTTGGGAATGCCAGGCAGCCTGGAGGGCACCGGGGAGCTGTTTTTT,CASSLGMPGSLEGTGELFF
-,TRBD1,TRBV19,TRBJ2-7,TGTGCCAGTGCATTTGGGACAGGGGGCTACGAGCAGTACTTC,CASAFGTGGYEQYF
-,-,TRBV7-2,TRBJ1-2,TGTGCCAGCAGCTACCGACAGTCGAACTATGGCTACACCTTC,CASSYRQSNYGYTF
-,-,TRBV29-1,TRBJ1-2,TGCAGCGTTCTGCCCTCGGGGGGCTATGGCTACACCTTC,CSVLPSGGYGYTF
-,TRBD2,TRBV6-1,TRBJ2-1,TGTGCCAGCCCGCCATATGCGGGAGGGTATGAGCAGTTCTTC,CASPPYAGGYEQFF
-,TRBD2,TRBV9,TRBJ2-3,TGTGCCAGCAGCGTAACCAGCGGGAGGACTAGCACAGATACGCAGTATTTT,CASSVTSGRTSTDTQYF
-,-,TRBV9,TRBJ2-4,TGTGCCAGCAGCGTAGAGGCAACAGGCGGAAGAGCCAAAAACATTCAGTACTTC,CASSVEATGGRAKNIQYF
few,-,TRBV7-9,TRBJ1-1,TGTGCCAGCAGGTTAGAGACGGCTGAAGCTTTCTTT,CASRLETAEAFF
-,-,TRBV11-2,TRBJ1-1,TGTGCCAGCAGCTTAGTAGGGGGGGGTAGCACTGAAGCTTTCTTT,CASSLVGGGSTEAFF
-,-,TRBV4-3,TRBJ2-7,TGCGCCAGCAGCCCGAGTCCAGGGGAGGCCTACGAGCAGTACTTC,CASSPSPGEAYEQYF
once,-,TRBV30,TRBJ1-2,TGTGCCTGCACGAGGGACTTCTATGGCTACACCTTC,CACTRDFYGYTF
-,-,TRBV7-9,TRBJ2-3,TGTGCCAGCAGCTTATCGGGGGGCCTAGATACGCAGTATTTT,CASSLSGGLDTQYF
-,TRBD1,TRBV6-1,TRBJ2-1,TGTGCCAGCAGTGGCTTGGGACAGGGGAATGAGCAGTTCTTC,CASSGLGQGNEQFF
once,TRBD1,TRBV6-1,TRBJ1-4,TGTGCCGGCGCCGCCGGGACAGGGTTGAACGAAAAACTGTTTTTT,CAGAAGTGLNEKLFF
-,-,TRBV14,TRBJ2-5,TGTGCCAGCAGCCAAGGGGTCCGGGACGTAGGGGAGACCCAGTACTTC,CASSQGVRDVGETQYF
-,-,TRBV29-1,TRBJ1-4,TGCAGCGTTGAATGGGTCATCCCCCCTGGGGAACTGTTTTTT,CSVEWVIPPGELFF
-,TRBD2,TRBV7-9,TRBJ2-1,TGTGCCAGCAGCTTAGACCTAGCGGGGGGGCGGAATGAGCAGTTCTTC,CASSLDLAGGRNEQFF
few,TRBD2,TRBV9,TRBJ2-2,TGTGCCAGCAGCCCCCGGGGACTACTGACCGGGGAGCTGTTTTTT,CASSPRGLLTGELFF
-,TRBD1,TRBV7-2,TRBJ1-2,TGTGCCAGCAGCTTAGACAGGGACAGTGGCTACACCTTC,CASSLDRDSGYTF
-,-,TRBV5-1,TRBJ2-5,TGCGCCAGCACCTCTACTCTCCGTCGCGCCCCACAAGAGACCCAGTACTTC,CASTSTLRRAPQETQYF
-,TRBD2,TRBV2,TRBJ2-1,TGTGCCAGCACTAGGACTAGCGGGGGCTCCTACAATGAGCAGTTCTTC,CASTRTSGGSYNEQFF
-,-,TRBV7-9,TRBJ1-2,TGTGCCAGCAGCTTAGTCAAGGGGCTTGCTGTTGGCTACACCTTC,CASSLVKGLAVGYTF
few,-,TRBV4-2,TRBJ2-3,TGTGCCAGCAGCCAAGAAGGTCCGCCGCGCACAGATACGCAGTATTTT,CASSQEGPPRTDTQYF
-,TRBD1,TRBV5-1,TRBJ1-2,TGCGCCAGCAGCTTGGCAGACAGGGGGATTAGCTACACCTTC,CASSLADRGISYTF
-,TRBD2,TRBV6-6,TRBJ2-7,TGTGCCAGCAGTTACTCGGCTAGCGGGAGTTACGAGCAGTACTTC,CASSYSASGSYEQYF
-,TRBD1,TRBV6-1,TRBJ2-5,TGTGCCAGCAGTGCCGCGATATTCGGACAGGGGGAGACCCAGTACTTC,CASSAAIFGQGETQYF